Given below is one T cell receptor beta chain in context. The antigen is not known. Some clones are missing from TCRdb's copy, which holds only in-frame ones; the method was immunoSEQ multiplex PCR. Here the sample spans about 100,000 clones, 92% being singletons. The sample belongs to a study of siplizumab effects on memory and regulatory T cells. Findings and caveats of the study: The mean Treg-derived percentage of mappable alloreactive CD4+ clones was 60% to 70% with siplizumab compared with about 28% in controls.

V shed 0 bases, J shed 6 bases, and the junction held 1 base outside the gene matches. Germline V CDR1 and CDR2: SGHRS, YFSETQ. There are 13 residues in the CDR3. This rearrangement joins TRBV5-1 to TRBJ2-3; 7 positions match TRBD1. The sample comprised Tregs sorted from blood. The receptor was derived from a human donor in good health. The CDR3 nucleotides read TGCGCCAGCAGCTTGGACAGGGGCGATACGCAGTATTTT. It specifies CASSLDRGDTQYF.